The 18 T cell receptor beta chains given below trace back to one sample, sequenced in a study of shared clonotypes between healthy human individuals. Profiling relied on immunoSEQ multiplex PCR, and the TCRdb table lists in-frame clones only, not all of them. The sample has about 980,000 clones, more than 75% seen once; the top ten hold about 1.5%. Sequenced: memory CD4+ T cells sorted from blood. The subset is: CD45RA-negative fraction. These receptor sequences come from a man younger than 30 in good health.

A note on this clone: Other nucleotide sequences from this sample produce the same CDR3. The CDR3 spells CASSLDGGHQPQHF. DNA of the CDR3: TGCGCCAGCAGCCTGGACGGAGGACATCAGCCCCAGCATTTT. This chain uses TRBV5-1 with TRBJ1-5; D remains unclear. The germline gives CDR1 SGHRS, CDR2 YFSETQ. Trimming shortened V by 4 bases and J by 5 bases, and 13 bases separated the two germline ends. This CDR3 contains 14 residues.

V gene TRBV13 combines with J gene TRBJ2-5; D remains unclear. V was clipped by 6 bases and J by 0 bases, with 8 bases between them. Germline V gives CDR1 PRHDT, CDR2 FYEKMQ (reference sequence). The CDR3 is 13 amino acids. The CDR3 nucleotides are TGTGCCAGCAGTTCCGAGAACCAAGAGACCCAGTACTTC. It is translated as CASSSENQETQYF. Together with reference TRBV13 and TRBJ2-5, the CDR3 gives the full variable domain: AAGVIQSPRHLIKEKRETATLKCYPIPRHDTVYWYQQGPGQDPQFLISFYEKMQSDKGSIPDRFSAQQFSDYHSELNMSSLELGDSALYFCASSSENQETQYFGPGTRLLVL.

The chain's CDR3 is CSARQGGDPEAFF. DNA of the CDR3: TGCAGCGCCCGCCAGGGGGGCGACCCTGAAGCTTTCTTT. The chain combines TRBV29-1 with TRBJ1-1; 7 bases are shared with TRBD1. CDR1 is SQVTM, CDR2 ANQGSEA, per germline. V trimming: 7 bases; J trimming: 6 bases; junction bases outside the gene matches: 11. This CDR3 contains 13 residues.

As for this clone: Other DNA sequences in the sample encode the same CDR3. V and J are TRBV27 and TRBJ1-1, with D unresolved. Germline V lookup: CDR1 MNHEY, CDR2 SMNVEV (reference sequence). The CDR3 spans 14 residues. V was cut by 5 bases and J by 1 base, with 11 bases left in between. CDR3 protein: CASSLSGGNTEAFF. CDR3 DNA: TGTGCCAGCAGTCTTTCTGGAGGGAACACTGAAGCTTTCTTT.

The chain couples TRBV5-1 to TRBJ1-2; 9 bases line up with TRBD1. The CDR3 contains 14 residues. J lost 7 bases, V lost 4 bases, and 8 bases had no gene match. Germline values: CDR1 SGHRS, CDR2 YFSETQ. CDR3 protein: CASSEGGQGLGYTF. For the CDR3, the DNA is TGCGCCAGCAGCGAGGGGGGACAGGGACTTGGCTACACCTTC.

The J gene is TRBJ1-2, the V gene TRBV18; D is uncertain. CDR3 length: 15 residues. The germline V gene has CDR1 KGHSH and CDR2 LQKENI. V was cut by 8 bases and J by 3 bases, with 19 bases left in between. CDR3 loop: CASRPEAGRDYGYTF. CDR3 in DNA: TGTGCCAGCCGACCGGAGGCGGGGAGGGACTATGGCTACACCTTC.

The chain is built from TRBV19 and TRBJ1-2; the D is unclear. V was clipped by 0 bases and J by 4 bases, with 6 bases between them. The CDR3 loop spans 13 amino acids. The V gene's germline CDR1 is LNHDA and CDR2 SQIVND (reference sequence). The CDR3 here is CASSIEPSYGYTF. In nucleotides, the CDR3 is TGTGCCAGTAGTATAGAACCGAGCTATGGCTACACCTTC.

Comments on this clone: Sequence at one end of the junction differs from germline and may be a read error. This chain joins TRBV6-5 and TRBJ1-5, with D unclear. Germline lookup yields CDR1 MNHEY and CDR2 SVGAGI. The CDR3 is 15 residues long. The CDR3 DNA reads TGTGCCAGCAGCTACTCGGGAGGAGATGATCAGCCCCAGCATTTT. This gives the protein CASSYSGGDDQPQHF.

This chain uses TRBV10-3 with TRBJ1-1; D is undetermined. Trimming cost V 7 bases and J 4 bases, with 13 bases left between them. CDR3 size: 13 residues. Looked up from germline, CDR1 is ENHRY and CDR2 is SYGVKD. The DNA of the CDR3 is TGTGCCATCACCGGGGAAGTTGGCACTGAAGCTTTCTTT. Its translation: CAITGEVGTEAFF.

The chain recombines TRBV5-5 with TRBJ2-3; 7 bases line up with TRBD1. The germline V gene encodes CDR1 SGHKS and CDR2 YYEKEE (reference sequence). The CDR3 consists of 15 residues. V shed 4 bases, J shed 0 bases, and the junction held 5 bases outside the gene matches. CDR3 coding DNA: TGTGCCAGCAGCCCCGGGACAGTGAGCACAGATACGCAGTATTTT. Amino acid sequence: CASSPGTVSTDTQYF.

In its sample, this clone was seen a few times. CDR3 amino acids: CASSLRGTGRHTQYF. CDR3 nucleotide sequence: TGTGCCAGCAGCTTACGAGGGACAGGGAGGCATACGCAGTATTTT. This chain connects TRBV5-6 to TRBJ2-3; 9 nucleotides align to TRBD1. The CDR3 sequence is 15 residues long. The germline gives CDR1 SGHDT, CDR2 YYEEEE. The V and J ends lost 2 bases and 7 bases, in that order; junction bases with no gene match: 8.

This chain uses TRBV6-6 with TRBJ2-7, with D perhaps TRBD2 (6 bases). Deletions cut 11 bases from V and 0 bases from J, with 17 bases between. Germline loops: CDR1 MNHNY, CDR2 SVGAGI (reference sequence). The CDR3 totals 14 residues. The CDR3 loop is CASLGTDPSYEQYF. As DNA, the CDR3 is TGTGCCTCGTTGGGGACTGACCCCTCCTACGAGCAGTACTTC.

The chain has TRBV2 and TRBJ1-3, with 7 bases that match TRBD1. Germline-derived CDR1 and CDR2 are SNHLY and FYNNEI. With 7 bases clipped from V and 2 bases from J, the junction kept 5 bases outside the gene matches. The CDR3 spans 14 residues. CDR3 region: CASTLTGTGNTIYF. For the CDR3, the DNA is TGTGCCAGCACCTTGACAGGGACTGGAAACACCATATATTTT.

This chain links TRBV6-5 with TRBJ2-2; no firm D call. The germline V and J ends were trimmed by 10 bases and 7 bases, with 7 bases remaining between them. The length of the CDR3 is 10 residues. CDR1 is MNHEY, CDR2 SVGAGI, per germline. The CDR3 sequence is CANRSGELFF. Here the CDR3 DNA reads TGTGCCAACCGGAGCGGGGAGCTGTTTTTT.

The rearrangement uses TRBV6-6 and TRBJ2-1; D is ambiguous. Germline loops: CDR1 MNHNY, CDR2 SVGAGI (reference sequence). The CDR3 loop spans 16 amino acids. Trimming left V 2 bases short and J 0 bases short, with 11 bases between. The CDR3 coding sequence is TGTGCCAGCAGTTACGGGCGGACCAGCTCCTACAATGAGCAGTTCTTC. It translates to CASSYGRTSSYNEQFF.

The chain recombines TRBV5-1 with TRBJ2-7; D is perhaps TRBD1 (5 bases). V was cut by 1 base and J by 7 bases, with 18 bases left in between. The CDR3 is 15 amino acids. The germline V gene encodes CDR1 SGHRS and CDR2 YFSETQ. CDR3 residues: CASSLSGSPSGEQYF. The CDR3 DNA reads as TGCGCCAGCAGCTTGTCAGGGTCCCCATCGGGTGAGCAGTACTTC. Full variable domain (outside the CDR3, taken from reference TRBV5-1 and TRBJ2-7): KAGVTQTPRYLIKTRGQQVTLSCSPISGHRSVSWYQQTPGQGLQFLFEYFSETQRNKGNFPGRFSGRQFSNSRSEMNVSTLELGDSALYLCASSLSGSPSGEQYFGPGTRLTVT.

Regarding this clone: The sample has other DNA sequences that encode this CDR3 too. The chain links TRBV9 to TRBJ2-1; 9 positions agree with TRBD2. The CDR3 totals 15 residues. V lost 1 base and J lost 4; bases outside the gene matches: 3. The V gene's germline CDR1 is SGDLS and CDR2 YYNGEE. Here the CDR3 reads CASSVRLAEYNEQFF. For the CDR3, the DNA is TGTGCCAGCAGCGTAAGACTAGCGGAGTACAATGAGCAGTTCTTC.

The chain uses TRBV9 and TRBJ2-5; possibly TRBD1 for D (6 bases). The CDR3 is 15 residues long. CDR1 SGDLS and CDR2 YYNGEE come from the germline V gene. Trimming stripped 0 bases from V and 5 bases from J, with 14 bases between. In DNA form, the CDR3 reads TGTGCCAGCAGCGTAGGCCCCTCAGGGGCGGAGACCCAGTACTTC. This encodes CASSVGPSGAETQYF.